A single sample is the source of the 16 T cell receptor beta chains below, sequenced in a study of cytomegalovirus exposure and HLA in healthy donors. PCR primers comprised 60 Vbeta and 13 Jbeta primers. Measured with immunoSEQ multiplex PCR; TCRdb has only the in-frame clones, and not every one. The ten most abundant clones cover roughly 1.8% of a sample with 40,000 to 50,000 clones. Input material: PBMCs. These receptors all come from a woman in her 30s in good health and CMV-seronegative.

This chain uses TRBV7-9 with TRBJ2-1; a weak D match, TRBD2 (7 bases). CDR1 is SEHNR and CDR2 is FQNEAQ in the germline V gene (reference sequence). This CDR3 is built from 15 residues. The ends were cut back, 4 bases at V and 3 bases at J, with 13 bases in the middle. Written as DNA, the CDR3 is TGTGCCAGCAGCTCTTGGGAGGGGGACTACAATGAGCAGTTCTTC. The encoded protein is CASSSWEGDYNEQFF.

The gene calls are TRBV5-1 and TRBJ2-3; perhaps TRBD2 as D (5 bases). This CDR3 comprises 13 residues. V was clipped by 4 bases and J by 6 bases, with 12 bases between them. Germline CDR1 and CDR2: SGHRS and YFSETQ. The CDR3 DNA sequence: TGCGCCAGCAGCGCACACAGAGGGGATACGCAGTATTTT. It is translated as CASSAHRGDTQYF.

The V gene is TRBV27, the J gene TRBJ2-7; a possible D gene is TRBD2 (6 bases). The CDR3 length is 15 residues. V shed 6 bases and J shed 1 base, with 16 bases lying between them. Germline loops: CDR1 MNHEY, CDR2 SMNVEV (reference sequence). The chain's CDR3 is CASSSPTSRSYEQYF. CDR3 DNA: TGTGCCAGCAGCTCCCCCACTAGCAGATCCTACGAGCAGTACTTC.

The chain is built from TRBV18 and TRBJ2-7; TRBD2 aligns across 7 bases. The CDR3 runs to 15 residues. V shed 3 bases and J 2 bases; nucleotides not matched to a gene: 7. Germline V CDR1 and CDR2: KGHSH, LQKENI. In DNA form, the CDR3 reads TGTGCCAGCTCACCCTCGAGCGGGGTGACCTACGAGCAGTACTTC. Its protein is CASSPSSGVTYEQYF.

The rearrangement uses TRBV7-9 and TRBJ1-1, with D uncertain. This CDR3 spans 13 amino acids. Looked up from germline, CDR1 is SEHNR and CDR2 is FQNEAQ (reference sequence). V lost 0 bases, J lost 1 base, and 3 bases lay in between. CDR3 nucleotides: TGTGCCAGCAGCTTAGCCCAGAACACTGAAGCTTTCTTT. This sequence encodes CASSLAQNTEAFF.

The chain combines TRBV29-1 with TRBJ2-1; D is perhaps TRBD1 (5 bases). The germline V gene encodes CDR1 SQVTM and CDR2 ANQGSEA. The CDR3 has 14 amino acids. Trimming removed 6 bases at V and 2 bases at J, with 14 bases between. In DNA form, the CDR3 reads TGCAGCGTCACGGCAGGGCTAGCCTACAATGAGCAGTTCTTC. It translates to CSVTAGLAYNEQFF.

CDR3 residues: CASSLAIDREETQYF. CDR3 coding DNA: TGTGCCAGCAGCTTAGCCATCGACAGGGAAGAGACCCAGTACTTC. V and J are TRBV7-2 and TRBJ2-5, with 7 bases aligning to TRBD1. V lost 0 bases and J lost 3; bases outside the gene matches: 4. This CDR3 has 15 residues. CDR1 and CDR2 (germline): SGHTA, FQGNSA.

The chain uses TRBV30 and TRBJ2-3, with D maybe TRBD2 (6 bases). This CDR3 comprises 14 residues. CDR1 GTSNPN and CDR2 SVGIG come from the germline V gene (reference sequence). V lost 3 bases, J lost 0 bases, and 10 bases lay in between. The DNA of the CDR3 is TGTGCCTGGAGCACTAGCTCCAGCACAGATACGCAGTATTTT. Its protein is CAWSTSSSTDTQYF. Using reference TRBV30 and TRBJ2-3 for the parts outside the CDR3, the full variable domain is SQTIHQWPATLVQPVGSPLSLECTVEGTSNPNLYWYRQAAGRGLQLLFYSVGIGQISSEVPQNLSASRPQDRQFILSSKKLLLSDSGFYLCAWSTSSSTDTQYFGPGTRLTVL.

V usage is TRBV7-3 and J usage is TRBJ1-2; a weak D match, TRBD1 (5 bases). Per germline, CDR1 SGHTA and CDR2 FQGTGA. The V and J ends lost 6 bases and 0 bases respectively, with 20 bases between them. CDR3 length: 17 residues. CDR3 coding DNA: TGTGCCAGCAGTAAAAGGGCAGGGCGAAATACTAACTATGGCTACACCTTC. Translation: CASSKRAGRNTNYGYTF.

The chain carries TRBV6-1 and TRBJ2-4, with a tentative D call TRBD1 (7 bases). CDR1 is MNHNS, CDR2 SASEGT, per germline. This CDR3 has 12 residues. Trimming removed 5 bases from V and 7 bases from J, with 9 bases in between. The CDR3 DNA sequence: TGTGCCAGCAGTCCAGGGGGGAACATTCAGTACTTC. This codes for CASSPGGNIQYF.

V and J are TRBV6-5 and TRBJ2-7; a weak D match, TRBD2 (5 bases). The CDR3 extends over 15 amino acids. Germline V gene sequence: CDR1 MNHEY, CDR2 SVGAGI. Trimming left V 5 bases short and J 2 bases short, with 16 bases between. CDR3 DNA: TGTGCCAGCAGTCAGACCCCCGGAGGCCCCTACGAGCAGTACTTC. Protein: CASSQTPGGPYEQYF.

CDR3 sequence reads: CASSVLSGGSTDTQYF. The CDR3 region has the DNA TGTGCCAGCAGCGTTCTGTCCGGGGGGAGCACAGATACGCAGTATTTT. The V gene is TRBV9, the J gene TRBJ2-3; the match to TRBD2 covers 7 bases. V trimming: 2 bases; J trimming: 0 bases; junction bases outside the gene matches: 6. The CDR3 has 16 residues. Germline CDR1 SGDLS, CDR2 YYNGEE.

The chain recombines TRBV6-1 with TRBJ1-1; 8 nucleotides line up with TRBD1. Germline CDR1 MNHNS, CDR2 SASEGT. The CDR3 has 19 amino acids. V shed 1 base and J 4 bases; nucleotides not matched to a gene: 17. The CDR3 region is CASSEVLTGVEPEGTEAFF. In DNA, the CDR3 is TGTGCCAGCAGTGAAGTCCTGACAGGGGTAGAGCCTGAGGGCACTGAAGCTTTCTTT.

The chain couples TRBV21-1 to TRBJ2-5; the tabulated D call, TRBD1, remains unverified against the DNA. TRBV21-1 corresponds to a pseudogene. The CDR3 sequence is 15 residues long. For the CDR3, the DNA is TGTGCCAGCAGCCCTCGGACAGGGGGTGGAGAGACCCAGTACTTC. Amino acid sequence: CASSPRTGGGETQYF.

The chain joins TRBV18 to TRBJ1-1; D remains ambiguous. This CDR3 is 13 amino acids long. The germline V gene has CDR1 KGHSH and CDR2 LQKENI. Trimming took 5 bases from V and 6 from J, leaving 13 bases between them. The CDR3 here is CASSTDMGPEAFF. The CDR3 nucleotides read TGTGCCAGCTCAACCGACATGGGCCCTGAAGCTTTCTTT.

To note about this clone: Its ends do not fully match the called genes, so a read error is possible. The CDR3 protein is CASSFRTSGRKWFF. The CDR3 nucleotides read TGTGCTAGCAGCTTTCGGACTAGCGGGAGGAAGTGGTTCTTC. J is TRBJ2-1 and V is TRBV7-7; TRBD2 aligns across 14 bases. The CDR3 covers 14 residues. Germline lookup yields CDR1 SSHAT and CDR2 FNYEAQ (reference sequence).